These 7 T cell receptor beta chains were all obtained from the same sample, sequenced in a study of CD8+ T cells in alopecia areata. Treatment defined: oral pan-JAK inhibitor, 5-10 mg twice daily. Extracted RNA was reverse transcribed into cDNA, the sequencing template. Only in-frame clones appear in the TCRdb table, and some are missing; sequencing was by immunoSEQ multiplex PCR. The table shows more than 90,000 clones, with about 64% occurring only once. The sample in question was CD8+ T cells sorted from blood, obtained at week 4, from a patient treated with tofacitinib. Receptor source: a human donor with alopecia areata.

This clone has just a few counts. The J gene is TRBJ2-3, the V gene TRBV25-1, with D unresolved. The CDR3 sequence is 14 residues long. Germline V gives CDR1 MGHDK, CDR2 SYGVNS. Trimming removed 0 bases at V and 3 bases at J, with 7 bases between. The CDR3 region has the DNA TGTGCCAGCAGTGAATATCCTAGTACAGATACGCAGTATTTT. Its translation: CASSEYPSTDTQYF.

This sequence joins TRBV4-1 and TRBJ2-5, with TRBD2 as a possible D gene (6 bases). Trimming removed 0 bases from V and 1 base from J, with 12 bases in between. Germline V lookup: CDR1 MGHRA, CDR2 YSYEKL. This CDR3 region has 16 residues. CDR3 sequence (DNA): TGCGCCAGCAGCCAAGAGTGGATGACTAGCCAAGAGACCCAGTACTTC. Encoded protein: CASSQEWMTSQETQYF.

The J gene is TRBJ2-2, the V gene TRBV6-4; either TRBD1 or TRBD2 may fit D (5 bases each). The CDR3 is 14 amino acids. CDR1 is MRHNA and CDR2 is SNTAGT in the germline V gene. Trimming left V 4 bases short and J 4 bases short, with 10 bases between. The DNA for the CDR3 is TGTGCCAGCAGTGTCACTGGGGGCACCGGGGAGCTGTTTTTT. It encodes CASSVTGGTGELFF.

The V call is TRBV4-3, the J call TRBJ2-1; 11 bases fit TRBD2. The CDR3 length is 18 residues. From germline, CDR1 is LGHNA and CDR2 YSLEER. V was pared by 0 bases and J by 3 bases, with 7 bases of the junction left unmatched. CDR3 protein: CASSQDGSGLAVYNEQFF. Here the CDR3 DNA reads TGCGCCAGCAGCCAAGACGGTTCGGGACTAGCGGTCTACAATGAGCAGTTCTTC.

The chain couples TRBV4-1 to TRBJ2-4; D is unresolved. Germline CDR1 MGHRA, CDR2 YSYEKL. Trimming stripped 1 base from V and 0 bases from J, with 10 bases between. The CDR3 loop spans 16 amino acids. Written as DNA, the CDR3 is TGCGCCAGCAGCCAAGGATCGAGCCTAGCCAAAAACATTCAGTACTTC. This translates into CASSQGSSLAKNIQYF.

This clone came up a few times. The CDR3 region is CSVDSPGRNVDEQFF. For the CDR3, the DNA is TGCAGCGTGGATTCGCCGGGACGGAATGTGGATGAGCAGTTCTTC. This chain uses TRBV29-1 with TRBJ2-1; D may be TRBD1 or TRBD2 (5 bases each). The CDR3 extends over 15 amino acids. Trimming shortened V by 6 bases and J by 8 bases, and 23 bases separated the two germline ends. The V gene's germline CDR1 is SQVTM and CDR2 ANQGSEA.

As regards this clone: The sample contains more than one DNA sequence encoding this CDR3. This CDR3 is CAWSVRGSSYNEQFF. The DNA of the CDR3 is TGTGCCTGGAGTGTACGCGGGAGCTCCTACAATGAGCAGTTCTTC. The rearrangement uses TRBV30 and TRBJ2-1; 7 bases line up with TRBD2. The CDR3 is 15 residues long. The ends lost 0 bases at V and 0 bases at J; junction bases unmatched: 2. Germline V gene lookup returns CDR1 GTSNPN and CDR2 SVGIG (reference sequence).